A single sample is the source of the 12 T cell receptor beta chains below, sequenced in a study of Graves' ophthalmopathy and Graves' hyperthyroidism. The study amplified TCR beta CDR3 regions using RNA transcripts. Second-round multiplex PCR followed a first-round RT-PCR using HTBI primers. MiXCR, applied by TCRdb to the multiplex PCR reads, yields one record per CDR3 protein. The table lists fewer than 650,000 distinct CDR3 sequences, approximately 22% of them singletons. Sequencing was performed on peripheral blood. Receptors were obtained from a young woman with stable Graves' hyperthyroidism. Some clones in this sample may be carry-over from other donors' samples.

There are many counts of this clonotype. V usage is TRBV7-6 and J usage is TRBJ2-7; D is undetermined. This CDR3 region has 17 residues. V lost 1 base, J lost 0 bases, and 16 bases lay in between. Germline CDR1 reads SGHVS; CDR2 reads FNYEAQ. The CDR3 protein is CASSLGVRSPLSYEQYF. As DNA, the CDR3 is TGTGCCAGCAGCTTAGGGGTGCGGTCCCCTCTCTCCTACGAGCAGTACTTC.

This clonotype was seen ten or more times. This sequence joins TRBV28 and TRBJ2-5; 7 bases match TRBD1. V was pared by 5 bases and J by 1 base, with 10 bases of the junction left unmatched. The CDR3 consists of 16 residues. Germline assignment: CDR1 MDHEN and CDR2 SYDVKM. The CDR3 DNA follows: TGTGCCAGCAGTGCCGGGACAGCTTCCTTCCAAGAGACCCAGTACTTC. Protein: CASSAGTASFQETQYF.

This clonotype was picked up many times. V is TRBV20-1 and J is TRBJ1-5; 8 bases agree with TRBD1. With V trimmed by 0 bases and J by 1 base, 14 bases remained unmatched. Looked up from germline, CDR1 is DFQATT and CDR2 is SNEGSKA (reference sequence). This CDR3 region has 19 residues. As DNA, the CDR3 is TGCAGTGCTAGAGATTGGCCACAGGGGGTGCCCCGAAGCAATCAGCCCCAGCATTTT. This translates into CSARDWPQGVPRSNQPQHF.

Here the CDR3 DNA reads TGTGCCAGCAGTTCCCTCGACAGTTTTTACCGGGATTCTACCGGGGAGCTGTTTTTT. This encodes CASSSLDSFYRDSTGELFF. The chain uses TRBV28 and TRBJ2-2; possibly TRBD1 or TRBD2 for D (5 bases each). Germline-derived CDR1 and CDR2 are MDHEN and SYDVKM. This CDR3 is built from 19 residues. V was clipped by 4 bases and J by 5 bases, with 26 bases between them. Supplemented by reference TRBV28 and TRBJ2-2, the full variable domain reads DVKVTQSSRYLVKRTGEKVFLECVQDMDHENMFWYRQDPGLGLRLIYFSYDVKMKEKGDIPEGYSVSREKKERFSLILESASTNQTSMYLCASSSLDSFYRDSTGELFFGEGSRLTVL.

The rearrangement joins TRBV28 to TRBJ1-5; maybe TRBD1 (6 bases). V lost 1 base and J lost 9, with 16 bases in between. The CDR3 is made up of 15 amino acids. Germline CDR1 is MDHEN and CDR2 is SYDVKM. CDR3 in DNA: TGTGCCAGCAGTTTATCGGACAGCGGGCGGTGGCCCCAGCATTTT. It is translated as CASSLSDSGRWPQHF.

DNA for the CDR3: TGTGCCAGCAGTGTGCGGGGTGGTGTCCAAGAGACCCAGTACTTC. This sequence encodes CASSVRGGVQETQYF. The chain couples TRBV2 to TRBJ2-5; D possibly corresponds to TRBD2 (6 bases). The germline V gene has CDR1 SNHLY and CDR2 FYNNEI. The CDR3 consists of 15 residues. V was clipped by 4 bases and J by 1 base, with 13 bases between them.

This clonotype was counted ten times or more. The chain uses TRBV10-1 and TRBJ2-7, with 8 nucleotides matching TRBD2. The germline V gene has CDR1 WNHNN and CDR2 SYGVQD (reference sequence). The CDR3 has 14 residues. The junction had 8 bases not matched to a gene; V was cut back by 10 bases and J by 0 bases. CDR3 coding DNA: TGCGCCACACAGCGGGGGCCTCCCTCCTACGAGCAGTACTTC. Its protein product is CATQRGPPSYEQYF.

In this sample, this clonotype turned up many times. The chain combines TRBV20-1 with TRBJ2-5, with D possibly being TRBD1 (5 bases). Per germline, CDR1 DFQATT and CDR2 SNEGSKA (reference sequence). V lost 5 bases and J 2 bases, leaving 24 bases between the germline ends. The CDR3 extends over 17 amino acids. In nucleotides, the CDR3 is TGCAGTGCTTCAGGGTTGGGGCAGGGTTGGTTACAAGAGACCCAGTACTTC. This gives the protein CSASGLGQGWLQETQYF.

At least ten counts were recorded for this clonotype. The genes are TRBV6-5 and TRBJ1-3; possibly TRBD1 for D (6 bases). Germline V gene sequence: CDR1 MNHEY, CDR2 SVGAGI. This CDR3 is built from 15 residues. Trimming shortened V by 2 bases and J by 3 bases, and 11 bases separated the two germline ends. The CDR3 region is CASSYRGANGNTIYF. CDR3 nucleotides: TGTGCCAGCAGTTACCGGGGGGCCAATGGAAACACCATATATTTT.

The chain employs TRBV28 and TRBJ1-6, with unresolved D. The CDR3 loop spans 16 amino acids. Germline V gene lookup returns CDR1 MDHEN and CDR2 SYDVKM. V was shortened by 10 bases and J by 6 bases, with 22 bases between the two germline ends. The CDR3 region is CATSQWASFFNSPLHF. The DNA of the CDR3 is TGTGCCACCTCCCAATGGGCGTCCTTCTTTAATTCACCCCTCCACTTT. The full variable domain, in which reference TRBV28 and TRBJ1-6 provide the parts outside the CDR3, is DVKVTQSSRYLVKRTGEKVFLECVQDMDHENMFWYRQDPGLGLRLIYFSYDVKMKEKGDIPEGYSVSREKKERFSLILESASTNQTSMYLCATSQWASFFNSPLHFGNGTRLTVT.

This clonotype was seen repeatedly, ten times or more. J is TRBJ1-1 and V is TRBV5-6, with D possibly being TRBD1 (6 bases). From germline, CDR1 is SGHDT and CDR2 YYEEEE. The CDR3 contains 15 residues. The germline V and J ends were trimmed by 1 base and 4 bases, with 14 bases remaining between them. This CDR3 reads CASSLWRTATTEAFF. The DNA of the CDR3 is TGTGCCAGCAGCTTGTGGCGGACAGCGACCACTGAAGCTTTCTTT. Based on the CDR3 plus reference TRBV5-6 and TRBJ1-1, the full variable domain is DAGVTQSPTHLIKTRGQQVTLRCSPKSGHDTVSWYQQALGQGPQFIFQYYEEEERQRGNFPDRFSGHQFPNYSSELNVNALLLGDSALYLCASSLWRTATTEAFFGQGTRLTVV.

In this sample, this clonotype turned up many times. The rearrangement uses TRBV6-1 and TRBJ2-5; D may be TRBD2 (5 bases). Germline lookup yields CDR1 MNHNS and CDR2 SASEGT. This CDR3 contains 16 residues. Trimming left V 7 bases short and J 5 bases short, with 23 bases between. This CDR3 is CASTLQHGLPGETQYF. In DNA, the CDR3 is TGTGCCAGCACCCTCCAGCACGGACTCCCGGGGGAGACCCAGTACTTC.